This TCR beta chain appears in the sequencing data of a study of T-cell reconstitution after alpha-beta-depleted transplantation in children. V shed 6 bases, J shed 6 bases, and the junction held 5 bases outside the gene matches. The germline CDR1 and CDR2 sequences are DFQATT and SNEGSKA (reference sequence). The CDR3 is made up of 14 amino acids. Note on this clonotype: Its antigen remains unknown.

Researchers prepared the TCRbeta library using unique molecular identifiers, the study reports. TCRdb fed the PCR reads into MiXCR, producing one record per CDR3 protein. The data show approximately 250,000 distinct CDR3 sequences, under 30% seen once. Study-level findings and limits: Among T cells one year after transplant, newly produced cells accounted for most counts and diversity.

The sequencing used PBMCs, collected before TCRalphabeta/CD19-depleted stem cell transplant. The rearrangement links TRBV20-1 to TRBJ2-1; 13 bases map to TRBD2. The sequence was collected from a girl aged 2 to 10 with Fanconi anemia, due to receive a stem cell transplant. CDR3 protein: CSARTSGSLNEQFF. The DNA for the CDR3 is TGCAGTGCCCGGACTAGCGGGAGCCTCAATGAGCAGTTCTTC.